This T cell receptor (beta chain) was obtained from a study of blood T cell repertoires in COVID-19. On the study more broadly: From T cells, B-cell-depleted T cells, or PBMCs came the material, which was cDNA or gDNA.

Under the authors' procedure: Amplification of reference gene primers provided the estimated nucleated cell counts. Repertoires were generated with immunoSEQ multiplex PCR, while TCRdb's copy carries only in-frame clones and drops some. That table furnishes V, J and clone size, whereas the DNA furnished D and trimming. The sample contains 150,000 to 200,000 clones, around 86% of which appear only once. In regard to this clone: Other DNA sequences from this sample encode an identical CDR3 as well.

The CDR3 loop spans 13 amino acids. V lost 1 base, J lost 6 bases, and 2 bases stayed unmatched. Per germline, CDR1 SEHNR and CDR2 FQNEAQ (reference sequence). The chain employs TRBV7-9 and TRBJ2-7, with 8 bases that match TRBD1. This clonotype was sampled from a woman under 40 who had recovered from COVID-19. Sequencing input: PBMCs or T cells enriched from blood (not recorded which). Here the CDR3 DNA reads TGTGCCAGCAGCTTAGGGACAGGGAGCGAGCAGTACTTC. Amino acid sequence: CASSLGTGSEQYF.